A selection of T cell receptor beta chains follows, all from one sample in a study of blood T cells in healthy people across ages. Via MiXCR, TCRdb re-called the 5' RACE reads, giving one row per CDR3 protein. The data show hundreds of thousands of distinct CDR3 sequences, 45% to 70% seen once. The sample taken for sequencing was blood. These receptors came from a man in his forties in good health. CDR3s include the opening cysteine and the closing phenylalanine or tryptophan. Fields, in order: clone size, J gene, D gene, V gene, CDR3 protein, CDR3 DNA. The D gene is left open where the match is weak. Clone size is stated in some rows and not others, as once, few, many or a class when expanded.

- TRBJ2-4 TRBD2 TRBV4-3 CASSQDARLAGNIQYF TGCGCCAGCAGCCAAGATGCGCGGCTAGCGGGGAACATTCAGTACTTC
few TRBJ2-1 TRBD2 TRBV4-1 CASSQSDASGSYNEQFF TGCGCCAGCAGCCAATCCGATGCTAGCGGGAGTTACAATGAGCAGTTCTTC
once TRBJ2-4 - TRBV15 CATSRDSQGTLLQYF TGTGCCACCAGCAGAGATTCCCAGGGCACCCTTCTTCAGTACTTC
- TRBJ2-7 - TRBV28 CASSPPDPVKYEQYF TGTGCCAGCAGTCCCCCCGACCCTGTGAAGTACGAGCAGTACTTC
- TRBJ1-1 TRBD1 TRBV10-3 CAIRTGGNTEAFF TGTGCCATCAGAACAGGGGGTAACACTGAAGCTTTCTTT
- TRBJ1-6 - TRBV5-1 CASSGTDNSPLHF TGCGCCAGCAGCGGGACCGATAATTCACCCCTCCACTTT
- TRBJ1-6 - TRBV2 CASSEQTVYNSPLHF TGTGCCAGCAGTGAACAAACAGTCTATAATTCACCCCTCCACTTT
- TRBJ1-2 - TRBV27 CASSSRWGRTYGYTF TGTGCCAGCAGTTCACGGTGGGGGCGTACCTATGGCTACACCTTC
- TRBJ1-2 - TRBV28 CASTPKEIRVYGYTF TGTGCCAGCACCCCAAAGGAGATTCGGGTCTATGGCTACACCTTC
- TRBJ2-3 - TRBV7-2 CASSSILSDTQYF TGTGCCAGCAGCTCAATTCTTAGTGACACGCAGTATTTT
- TRBJ1-1 TRBD1 TRBV27 CASSLLQGMNTEAFF TGTGCCAGCAGTTTATTACAGGGGATGAACACTGAAGCTTTCTTT
- TRBJ2-7 - TRBV21-1 CASSARAGTGREQYF TGTGCCAGCAGCGCCCGAGCGGGGACAGGGCGCGAGCAGTACTTC
- TRBJ2-1 - TRBV20-1 CSARGSGAPGLYNEQFF TGCAGTGCTAGAGGATCGGGGGCCCCGGGATTGTACAATGAGCAGTTCTTC
- TRBJ1-2 - TRBV20-1 CSARDGRTAIYGYTF TGCAGTGCTAGAGATGGTAGGACGGCCATCTACGGCTACACCTTC
few TRBJ2-1 - TRBV29-1 CSVGALDNEQFF TGCAGCGTTGGGGCTTTGGACAATGAGCAGTTCTTC